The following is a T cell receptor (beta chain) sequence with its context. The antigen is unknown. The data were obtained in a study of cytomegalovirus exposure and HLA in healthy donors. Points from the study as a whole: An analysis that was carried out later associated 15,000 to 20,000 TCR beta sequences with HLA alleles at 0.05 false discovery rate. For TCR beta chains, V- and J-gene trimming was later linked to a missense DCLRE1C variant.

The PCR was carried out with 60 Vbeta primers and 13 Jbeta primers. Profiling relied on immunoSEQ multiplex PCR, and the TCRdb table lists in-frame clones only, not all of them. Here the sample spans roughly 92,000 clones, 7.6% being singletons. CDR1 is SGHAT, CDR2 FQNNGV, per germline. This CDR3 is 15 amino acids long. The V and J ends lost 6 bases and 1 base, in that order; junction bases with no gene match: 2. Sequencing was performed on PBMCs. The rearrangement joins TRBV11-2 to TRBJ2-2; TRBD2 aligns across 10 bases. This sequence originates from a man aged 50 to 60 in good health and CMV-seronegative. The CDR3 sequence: CASSWTSGNTGELFF. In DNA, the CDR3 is TGTGCCAGCAGTTGGACTAGCGGGAACACCGGGGAGCTGTTTTTT.